The 9 T cell receptor beta chains below come from one sample, sequenced in a study of regulatory T cells in long-lasting Graves disease. TCR beta libraries were built with iRepertoire HTBI primers and Arm-PCR of CDR3 regions. TCRdb re-analysed the multiplex PCR reads in MiXCR, keeping a single row per CDR3 protein. Here the sample spans approximately 400,000 distinct CDR3 sequences, around 22% being singletons. Time point in this sample: persistent/refractory GD, antithyroid drugs over 5 years with positive TRAb. Generation of the TCR library employed RNA extracted from PBMCs. The starting material was peripheral blood mononuclear cells (PBMCs), obtained when the disease was refractory, from a patient treated with antithyroid drugs. Receptors were obtained from a female donor with Graves disease.

This clonotype was seen a handful of times. V is TRBV20-1 and J is TRBJ1-1; 7 positions match TRBD1. V trimming: 6 bases; J trimming: 1 base; junction bases outside the gene matches: 5. In germline, CDR1 is DFQATT, CDR2 SNEGSKA (reference sequence). CDR3 length: 13 amino acids. CDR3 amino acids: CSAGDRANTEAFF. The CDR3 DNA reads TGCAGTGCGGGAGACAGGGCGAACACTGAAGCTTTCTTT.

This clonotype has at least ten counts. The chain couples TRBV12-5 to TRBJ1-2, with 11 bases aligning to TRBD1. The CDR3 totals 14 residues. With 7 bases clipped from V and 8 bases from J, the junction kept 9 bases outside the gene matches. The germline V gene has CDR1 LGHNT and CDR2 FRNRAP. In nucleotides, the CDR3 is TGTGCTAGTGCCCATGGACAGGGGGCGAAGGGCTACACCTTC. It specifies CASAHGQGAKGYTF.

This clonotype was counted only a few times. The chain employs TRBV7-9 and TRBJ2-3, with D perhaps being TRBD1 or TRBD2 (6 bases each). The V end lost 6 bases, the J end lost 6 bases, and 19 bases lay between the germline ends. CDR1 and CDR2 (germline): SEHNR, FQNEAQ (reference sequence). CDR3 length equals 15 residues. The CDR3 bases are TGTGCCAGCAGTGGGGGGCGCACCCCGACGGATACGCAGTATTTT. This codes for CASSGGRTPTDTQYF.

V gene TRBV6-1 combines with J gene TRBJ1-2, with D tentatively TRBD1 (5 bases). The germline gives CDR1 MNHNS, CDR2 SASEGT. The CDR3 contains 15 residues. The V gene lost 6 bases and the J gene lost 4 bases, with 18 bases spanning the gap. The CDR3 coding sequence is TGTGCCAGCAGCCCCCGCGGGAGGGGCTCCTATGGCTACACCTTC. It encodes CASSPRGRGSYGYTF.

This chain joins TRBV9 and TRBJ1-2; D remains unclear. The ends were cut back, 4 bases at V and 5 bases at J, with 12 bases in the middle. The germline V gene encodes CDR1 SGDLS and CDR2 YYNGEE. The CDR3 is made up of 13 amino acids. The CDR3 DNA sequence: TGTGCCAGCAGCCCAAGTATGTATTATGGCTACACCTTC. Amino acid sequence: CASSPSMYYGYTF.

This chain joins TRBV28 and TRBJ2-1; weak D call: TRBD2 (5 bases). Germline V gene sequence: CDR1 MDHEN, CDR2 SYDVKM. CDR3 size: 13 residues. Trimming shortened V by 2 bases and J by 6 bases, and 8 bases separated the two germline ends. The CDR3 DNA reads as TGTGCCAGCAGTTTAAGCGGTTTCAATGAGCAGTTCTTC. Translating gives CASSLSGFNEQFF.

Turning to this clonotype: The DNA is omitted, as the CDR3 cannot be located on it reliably, and the CDR3 follows TCRdb's listing. The V gene is TRBV6-1, the J gene TRBJ2-2; TRBD1, the D gene given by the table, was not confirmed from the DNA. The CDR3 is 21 residues long, ends included. Germline V gene lookup returns CDR1 MNHNS and CDR2 SASEGT. The CDR3 spells CASRGEGYEQYFGPGTGELFF.

This clonotype showed up many times. The V gene is TRBV20-1, the J gene TRBJ2-7; a weak D match, TRBD2 (6 bases). The germline V gene encodes CDR1 DFQATT and CDR2 SNEGSKA (reference sequence). The length of the CDR3 is 15 residues. The V gene lost 2 bases and the J gene lost 5 bases, with 19 bases spanning the gap. CDR3 sequence (DNA): TGCAGTGCTAGATTAATAGGAGGGAGTATCGACGAGCAGTACTTC. Encoded protein: CSARLIGGSIDEQYF.

This clonotype was seen a handful of times. This sequence joins TRBV20-1 and TRBJ1-5; tentatively, D is TRBD1 (5 bases). The CDR3 spans 14 residues. Looked up from germline, CDR1 is DFQATT and CDR2 is SNEGSKA (reference sequence). V was trimmed by 6 bases and J by 3 bases, leaving 15 bases between them. Here the CDR3 DNA reads TGCAGTGCCAGGGAGGAGAGGGACAATCAGCCCCAGCATTTT. Encoded protein: CSAREERDNQPQHF.